This T cell receptor beta chain was captured in a study of blood T cell repertoires in COVID-19. Overall study: The United States, Italy and Spain supplied acute and convalescent COVID-19 samples. Sources were T cells, B-cell-depleted T cells, or PBMCs; the material itself was cDNA or gDNA.

Per the germline V gene, CDR1 is LNHNV and CDR2 is YYDKDF (reference sequence). The CDR3 runs to 15 residues. The J segment lost 3 bases and the V segment lost 0 bases, leaving 3 bases of the junction unmatched. In the study's own analysis: Amplification of reference gene primers provided the estimated nucleated cell counts. TCRdb's copy holds only in-frame clones and misses some; the assay was immunoSEQ multiplex PCR. V and J calls and clone size come straight from that table; D and trimming were deduced from the DNA. The sample shows 100,000 to 150,000 clones, 85% of them seen only once. The chain has TRBV15 and TRBJ2-5, with 8 bases lining up with TRBD2. Sequenced: peripheral blood. This receptor was taken from a man at least 80 years old with active or convalescent COVID-19. CDR3 sequence: CATSRDLLAEETQYF. CDR3 bases: TGTGCCACCAGCAGAGATTTACTAGCGGAAGAGACCCAGTACTTC.